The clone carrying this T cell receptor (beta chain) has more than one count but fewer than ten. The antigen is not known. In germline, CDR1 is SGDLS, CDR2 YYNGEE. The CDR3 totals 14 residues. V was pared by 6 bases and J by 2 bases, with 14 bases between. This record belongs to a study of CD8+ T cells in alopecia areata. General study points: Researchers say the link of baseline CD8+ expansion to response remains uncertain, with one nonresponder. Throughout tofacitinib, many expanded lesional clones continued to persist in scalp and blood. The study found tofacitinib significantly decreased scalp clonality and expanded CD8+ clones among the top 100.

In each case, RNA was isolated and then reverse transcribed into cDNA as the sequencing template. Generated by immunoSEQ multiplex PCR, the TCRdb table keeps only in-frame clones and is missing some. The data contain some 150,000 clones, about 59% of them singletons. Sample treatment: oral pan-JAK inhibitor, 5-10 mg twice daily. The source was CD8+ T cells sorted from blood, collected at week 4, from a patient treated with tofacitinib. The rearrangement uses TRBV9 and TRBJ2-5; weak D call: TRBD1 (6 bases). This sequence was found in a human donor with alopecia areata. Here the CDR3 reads CASTRTDSQETQYF. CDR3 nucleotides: TGTGCCAGCACTCGGACAGACTCTCAAGAGACCCAGTACTTC. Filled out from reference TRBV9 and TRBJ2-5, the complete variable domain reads DSGVTQTPKHLITATGQRVTLRCSPRSGDLSVYWYQQSLDQGLQFLIQYYNGEERAKGNILERFSAQQFPDLHSELNLSSLELGDSALYFCASTRTDSQETQYFGPGTRLLVL.